Listed below are T cell receptor beta chains from one sample, sequenced in a study of T cell repertoires in cytomegalovirus infection. One entry per CDR3 protein results from TCRdb running MiXCR on the reads. The sample yields hundreds of thousands of distinct CDR3 sequences, roughly 33% seen once. Antigen specificity for these receptors is unknown. The starting material was cultured PBMCs, obtained from culture after CMV antigen stimulation. The receptors were sampled from a human donor in good health (CMV status not recorded). Some clones in this sample may be carry-over from other donors' samples. The CDR3 runs from the conserved cysteine through the conserved F or W. D genes are given only for firm matches. Size tells how often a clone was seen (once, few, many) or the class of an expanded clone, and some rows leave it out.

abundance: NA; v_gene: TRBV5-6; j_gene: TRBJ1-3; d_gene: TRBD1; CDR3nt: TGTGCCAGCAGCCCGGGGAACAGGGGGCTCTCTGGAAACACCATATATTTT; CDR3aa: CASSPGNRGLSGNTIYF
abundance: once; v_gene: TRBV20-1; j_gene: TRBJ2-5; d_gene: NA; CDR3nt: TGCAGTGCTAGCTACAGACAAGAGACCCAGTACTTC; CDR3aa: CSASYRQETQYF
abundance: few; v_gene: TRBV7-9; j_gene: TRBJ1-2; d_gene: NA; CDR3nt: TGTGCCAGCAGCTTGAGCAGGGGCGGTGGCTACACCTTC; CDR3aa: CASSLSRGGGYTF
abundance: NA; v_gene: TRBV28; j_gene: TRBJ2-3; d_gene: NA; CDR3nt: TGTGCCAGCAGTTTACCGGGCGGTACCACCTATACGCAGTATTTT; CDR3aa: CASSLPGGTTYTQYF
abundance: NA; v_gene: TRBV6-5; j_gene: TRBJ1-4; d_gene: NA; CDR3nt: TGTGCCAGCAGTTACACGCTCGGGGCAGGGTTCGAAAAACTGTTTTTT; CDR3aa: CASSYTLGAGFEKLFF
abundance: NA; v_gene: TRBV7-2; j_gene: TRBJ1-2; d_gene: NA; CDR3nt: TGTGCCAGCAGCCCGCAGACCGGGGCCTATGGCTACACCTTC; CDR3aa: CASSPQTGAYGYTF
abundance: NA; v_gene: TRBV20-1; j_gene: TRBJ2-1; d_gene: NA; CDR3nt: TGCAGTGCTCTAGGCTATGATACAGGGACGGGGAATGAGCAGTTCTTC; CDR3aa: CSALGYDTGTGNEQFF
abundance: NA; v_gene: TRBV5-4; j_gene: TRBJ1-1; d_gene: NA; CDR3nt: TGTGCCAGCAGCTTGCCCGGGGCAGAGAACACTGAAGCTTTCTTT; CDR3aa: CASSLPGAENTEAFF
abundance: few; v_gene: TRBV19; j_gene: TRBJ2-2; d_gene: NA; CDR3nt: TGTGCCAGTAGCCTATCGAGCACCGGGGAGCTGTTTTTT; CDR3aa: CASSLSSTGELFF
abundance: NA; v_gene: TRBV20-1; j_gene: TRBJ2-5; d_gene: NA; CDR3nt: TGCAGTGCTCTATCGGTGGAAGGTGTGACCCAGTACTTC; CDR3aa: CSALSVEGVTQYF
abundance: NA; v_gene: TRBV10-3; j_gene: TRBJ1-1; d_gene: NA; CDR3nt: TGTGCCATCAGTAAGGACATGAACACTGAAGCTTTCTTT; CDR3aa: CAISKDMNTEAFF
abundance: few; v_gene: TRBV20-1; j_gene: TRBJ1-1; d_gene: TRBD1; CDR3nt: TGCAGTGCCAGGACAGGGGTGGTGACTGAAGCTTTCTTT; CDR3aa: CSARTGVVTEAFF
abundance: many; v_gene: TRBV7-2; j_gene: TRBJ2-1; d_gene: TRBD2; CDR3nt: TGTGCCAGCAGTATTGTCGGGACTAGCGGGAACAATGAGCAGTTCTTC; CDR3aa: CASSIVGTSGNNEQFF
abundance: NA; v_gene: TRBV7-8; j_gene: TRBJ1-5; d_gene: NA; CDR3nt: TGTGCCAGCAGCTTAGGGTCCAGTAGCAATCAGCCCCAGCATTTT; CDR3aa: CASSLGSSSNQPQHF
abundance: few; v_gene: TRBV6-6; j_gene: TRBJ2-1; d_gene: NA; CDR3nt: TGTGCCAGCAGTTACCCCCACGCGATCCATGAGCAGTTCTTC; CDR3aa: CASSYPHAIHEQFF
abundance: NA; v_gene: TRBV19; j_gene: TRBJ2-3; d_gene: TRBD2; CDR3nt: TGTGCCAGTAGTATGGGAGCGGGGAGCACAGATACGCAGTATTTT; CDR3aa: CASSMGAGSTDTQYF
abundance: NA; v_gene: TRBV12-5; j_gene: TRBJ2-5; d_gene: NA; CDR3nt: TGTGCTAGTGGCCCCGGGACGGCCGGATGGGAGACCCAGTACTTC; CDR3aa: CASGPGTAGWETQYF
abundance: few; v_gene: TRBV4-1; j_gene: TRBJ2-7; d_gene: TRBD1; CDR3nt: TGCGCCAGCAGCCACCCTGGACAGGGAACCTACGAGCAGTACTTC; CDR3aa: CASSHPGQGTYEQYF
abundance: NA; v_gene: TRBV6-5; j_gene: TRBJ2-7; d_gene: NA; CDR3nt: TGTGCCAGCAGAGGTATGAGTCCCTACGAGCAGTACTTC; CDR3aa: CASRGMSPYEQYF
abundance: few; v_gene: TRBV18; j_gene: TRBJ2-7; d_gene: NA; CDR3nt: TGTGCCAGCTCACCCGGACAGACCTACGAGCAGTACTTC; CDR3aa: CASSPGQTYEQYF
abundance: once; v_gene: TRBV2; j_gene: TRBJ1-1; d_gene: TRBD1; CDR3nt: TGTGCCAGTCTTATGACAGGGGACGCTGAAGCTTTCTTT; CDR3aa: CASLMTGDAEAFF
abundance: NA; v_gene: TRBV19; j_gene: TRBJ2-7; d_gene: TRBD1; CDR3nt: TGTGCCAGTAGTCCCGACAGGGTATTCTACGAGCAGTACTTC; CDR3aa: CASSPDRVFYEQYF
abundance: few; v_gene: TRBV18; j_gene: TRBJ2-3; d_gene: TRBD2; CDR3nt: TGTGCCAGCTCACCCCTGGCTAGCGGGGTGACAGATACGCAGTATTTT; CDR3aa: CASSPLASGVTDTQYF
abundance: NA; v_gene: TRBV12-3/TRBV12-4; j_gene: TRBJ2-7; d_gene: NA; CDR3nt: TGTGCCAGCAGCTTCTTAGGTGGTTACGAGCAGTACTTC; CDR3aa: CASSFLGGYEQYF
abundance: NA; v_gene: TRBV6-1; j_gene: TRBJ1-1; d_gene: NA; CDR3nt: TGTGCCAGCGGAGCCCGGGGAGAGGGAAAAGCTTTCTTT; CDR3aa: CASGARGEGKAFF
abundance: many; v_gene: TRBV7-2; j_gene: TRBJ1-5; d_gene: NA; CDR3nt: TGTGCCACTGGTTCGAGGGGCAATCAGCCCCAGCATTTT; CDR3aa: CATGSRGNQPQHF
abundance: NA; v_gene: TRBV18; j_gene: TRBJ2-1; d_gene: TRBD1; CDR3nt: TGTGCCAGCTCAATAGGGACAGGGGGAAACAATGAGCAGTTCTTC; CDR3aa: CASSIGTGGNNEQFF
abundance: NA; v_gene: TRBV27; j_gene: TRBJ2-7; d_gene: TRBD2; CDR3nt: TGTGCCAGCAGTCTGCTATCGGGACTAGTAGGATACGAGCAGTACTTC; CDR3aa: CASSLLSGLVGYEQYF
abundance: many; v_gene: TRBV7-2; j_gene: TRBJ2-7; d_gene: NA; CDR3nt: TGTGCCAGCAGCTCCGTAATAGCCTCCTACGAGCAGTACTTC; CDR3aa: CASSSVIASYEQYF
abundance: few; v_gene: TRBV19; j_gene: TRBJ1-1; d_gene: TRBD1; CDR3nt: TGTGCCAGTAAGATCAGGACAGGGTCGGGGGGCACTGAAGCTTTCTTT; CDR3aa: CASKIRTGSGGTEAFF
abundance: NA; v_gene: TRBV28; j_gene: TRBJ1-1; d_gene: TRBD1; CDR3nt: TGTGCCAGCAGTCTACCGACAGGGTTCAGAGCTGAAGCTTTCTTT; CDR3aa: CASSLPTGFRAEAFF
abundance: many; v_gene: TRBV7-9; j_gene: TRBJ1-2; d_gene: NA; CDR3nt: TGTGCCAGCAGCTTAGGGGGTGATGGCTACACCTTC; CDR3aa: CASSLGGDGYTF
abundance: few; v_gene: TRBV27; j_gene: TRBJ1-1; d_gene: NA; CDR3nt: TGTGCCAGCAAACTAGGGGGGGGTGTAACTGAAGCTTTCTTT; CDR3aa: CASKLGGGVTEAFF
abundance: NA; v_gene: TRBV7-4; j_gene: TRBJ1-1; d_gene: NA; CDR3nt: TGTGCCAGCAGCTTATTGACAGCAATTTTGAACACTGAAGCTTTCTTT; CDR3aa: CASSLLTAILNTEAFF
abundance: few; v_gene: TRBV18; j_gene: TRBJ2-7; d_gene: TRBD1; CDR3nt: TGTGCCAGCTCACCGCGGGACAGGGCCAACGAGCAGTACTTC; CDR3aa: CASSPRDRANEQYF
abundance: many; v_gene: TRBV7-2; j_gene: TRBJ2-3; d_gene: NA; CDR3nt: TGTGCCAGCAGACCCATAGCGGCGTCTGATACGCAGTATTTT; CDR3aa: CASRPIAASDTQYF
abundance: few; v_gene: TRBV7-6; j_gene: TRBJ2-3; d_gene: TRBD2; CDR3nt: TGTGCCAGCAGCTTTCGGGCGGGGGTCACAGATACGCAGTATTTT; CDR3aa: CASSFRAGVTDTQYF
abundance: NA; v_gene: TRBV19; j_gene: TRBJ1-5; d_gene: NA; CDR3nt: TGTGCCAGTAGTATAAGCTCCGGAGGGTTTCAGCCCCAGCATTTT; CDR3aa: CASSISSGGFQPQHF
abundance: many; v_gene: TRBV6-1; j_gene: TRBJ1-1; d_gene: NA; CDR3nt: TGTGCCAGCAGTGTTCGGACACTGAACACTGAAGCTTTCTTT; CDR3aa: CASSVRTLNTEAFF
abundance: NA; v_gene: TRBV5-1; j_gene: TRBJ2-7; d_gene: NA; CDR3nt: TGCGCCAGCAGCTTTTCGGGTCGCGACGAGCAGTACTTC; CDR3aa: CASSFSGRDEQYF
abundance: NA; v_gene: TRBV7-9; j_gene: TRBJ1-4; d_gene: TRBD1; CDR3nt: TGTGCCAGCAGCCCACAGGGGCAAGGCGAGGAAAAACTGTTTTTT; CDR3aa: CASSPQGQGEEKLFF
abundance: few; v_gene: TRBV2; j_gene: TRBJ1-5; d_gene: NA; CDR3nt: TGTGCCAGCAGTCCGGAACGACAGTCGTTGCAGCCCCAGCATTTT; CDR3aa: CASSPERQSLQPQHF